The clone carrying this T cell receptor (beta chain) was counted between two and nine times. J lost 3 bases, V lost 4 bases, and 2 bases had no gene match. This CDR3 is built from 13 residues. Germline loops: CDR1 MNHNS, CDR2 SASEGT. The data stem from a study of beta chain features in type 1 diabetes. Every isolated RNA sample was fully reverse transcribed, so sequencing captured expressed TCRB transcripts. Profiled with immunoSEQ multiplex PCR; TCRdb holds only in-frame clones, not every one. The table includes about 340,000 clones, approximately 8% detected once. The chain employs TRBV6-1 and TRBJ2-5; 7 nucleotides agree with TRBD1. The sample comprised central memory CD4+ T cells from blood. The clonotype comes from a woman under 30 in good health. Here the CDR3 reads CASSAGQKETQYF. CDR3 coding DNA: TGTGCCAGCAGTGCGGGACAGAAAGAGACCCAGTACTTC.